This T cell receptor beta chain was found in a study of beta chain features in type 1 diabetes. CD45RO/CCR7/CD25/CD127/CD95/CD27 sorting isolated CD4+ naive, central memory, regulatory and stem cell-like memory cells. Notes on the study in general: A moderate, significant TCRB CDR3 shortening appeared in type 1 diabetes across four CD4+ subsets. Possibly, sequencing cDNA over-represented cells that had high TCR expression levels.

The entirety of the isolated RNA underwent reverse transcription, so expressed TCRB transcripts were sequenced. The method was immunoSEQ multiplex PCR; TCRdb's version includes in-frame clones alone and lacks a portion of them. In the table there are hundreds of thousands of clones, around an eighth of which are singletons. The sample holds a few counts of this clone. Antigen unknown. The ends were cut back, 3 bases at V and 5 bases at J, with 11 bases in the middle. Germline lookup yields CDR1 SGHDT and CDR2 YYEEEE. There are 13 residues in the CDR3. This TCR came from a man aged 18 to 29 with type 1 diabetes. J is TRBJ2-5 and V is TRBV5-6; D possibly corresponds to TRBD1 (6 bases). Sequencing was carried out using naive CD4+ T cells from blood. CDR3: CASSSQGTETQYF. Written as DNA, the CDR3 is TGTGCCAGCAGCTCACAGGGAACGGAGACCCAGTACTTC. Supplemented by reference TRBV5-6 and TRBJ2-5, the full variable domain reads DAGVTQSPTHLIKTRGQQVTLRCSPKSGHDTVSWYQQALGQGPQFIFQYYEEEERQRGNFPDRFSGHQFPNYSSELNVNALLLGDSALYLCASSSQGTETQYFGPGTRLLVL.